Listed below are T cell receptor beta chains from one sample, sequenced in a study of T cell repertoires in cytomegalovirus infection. Their specific antigens are unknown. MiXCR was run by TCRdb on the reads, yielding one entry per CDR3 protein. This sample carries approximately 70,000 distinct CDR3 sequences, around 21% of them seen once, and the ten largest clones take roughly 80%. Specimen: PBMCs, sequenced either directly or after in vitro stimulation (not recorded which). These receptors were collected from a human donor in good health (CMV status not recorded). Some clones in this sample may be carry-over from other donors' samples. Each CDR3 is given without its conserved first and last residue.

j_gene,v_gene,CDR3aa
TRBJ2-7,TRBV28,ASSPRDRGLGEQY
TRBJ2-1,TRBV6-2/TRBV6-3,AILGNSYNEQF
TRBJ2-3,TRBV7-2,ASSLELAGGGNTDTQY
TRBJ2-1,TRBV6-2/TRBV6-3,ASHRGLATIKPYEQF
TRBJ2-3,TRBV7-8,ASSFRRADTQY
TRBJ2-1,TRBV6-5,ASSPTGTVSYNEQF
TRBJ1-2,TRBV9,ASSTHDGLYGYT
TRBJ1-2,TRBV11-2,ASSLATGEGYGYT
TRBJ2-7,TRBV20-1,SARDIQVSSIEQY
TRBJ2-1,TRBV12-3/TRBV12-4,ASSGTGYNEQF
TRBJ2-2,TRBV20-1,SAPPMGTANTGELF
TRBJ2-5,TRBV7-6,ASSLEGGVLETQY
TRBJ2-1,TRBV24-1,ATAGGIAGGEQF
TRBJ1-1,TRBV27,ASSLEALRPSEAF
TRBJ1-5,TRBV19,ASSASMGRGFYSNQPQH
TRBJ2-1,TRBV4-3,ASSPQDRVAGGNEQF
TRBJ2-5,TRBV6-1,ASSYGAVGGVQETQY
TRBJ1-1,TRBV4-3,ASSPTTRLNTEAF
TRBJ2-6,TRBV9,ASSRDSSGANVLT
TRBJ2-5,TRBV6-8,ASSPPGGGSETQY
TRBJ2-2,TRBV24-1,ATMGLANTGELF
TRBJ2-4,TRBV14,ASSPWAGNIQY
TRBJ2-5,TRBV6-6,ASSHSGNQETQY
TRBJ2-7,TRBV7-9,ASSFGQGDYEQY
TRBJ2-1,TRBV30,AWTLAGAGGQF
TRBJ2-5,TRBV7-9,ASSLVLAGRETQY
TRBJ1-2,TRBV7-3,ASSLQGDGYT
TRBJ2-1,TRBV30,AWSVPSGRAYNEQF
TRBJ2-1,TRBV27,ASSLPGRDSYNEQF
TRBJ2-3,TRBV9,ASSVVAGGADTQY
TRBJ2-6,TRBV6-2/TRBV6-3,ASTGGSGANVLT
TRBJ1-5,TRBV6-8,ASSDRDRGGQPQH
TRBJ1-6,TRBV2,ASRFAGDSPLH
TRBJ2-5,TRBV7-2,ASSLEGSTQETQY
TRBJ2-1,TRBV20-1,SAGGGGYNEQF
TRBJ2-2,TRBV7-2,ASSSIWGSDTGELF
TRBJ2-6,TRBV25-1,ASSERGGSGANVLT